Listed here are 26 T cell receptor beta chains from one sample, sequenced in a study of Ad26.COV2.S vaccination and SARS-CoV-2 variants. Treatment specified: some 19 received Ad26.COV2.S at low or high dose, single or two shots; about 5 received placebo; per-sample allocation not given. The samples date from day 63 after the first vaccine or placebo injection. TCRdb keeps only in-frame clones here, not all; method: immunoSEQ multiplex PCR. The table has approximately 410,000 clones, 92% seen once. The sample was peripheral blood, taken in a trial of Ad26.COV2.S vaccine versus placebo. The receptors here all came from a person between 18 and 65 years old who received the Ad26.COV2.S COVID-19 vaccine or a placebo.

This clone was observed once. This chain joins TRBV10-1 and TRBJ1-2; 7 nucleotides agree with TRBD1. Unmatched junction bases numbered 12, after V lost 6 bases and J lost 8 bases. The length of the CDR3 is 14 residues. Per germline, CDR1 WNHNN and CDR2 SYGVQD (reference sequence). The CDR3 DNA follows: TGCGCCAGCAGCGACGGGACAGCCGAACAGGGCTACACCTTC. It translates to CASSDGTAEQGYTF.

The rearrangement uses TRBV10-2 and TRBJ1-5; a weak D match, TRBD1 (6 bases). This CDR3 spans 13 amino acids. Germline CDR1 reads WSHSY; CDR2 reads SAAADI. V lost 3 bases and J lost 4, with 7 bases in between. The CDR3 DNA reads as TGCGCCAGCAGTGAAGGGGGTAATCAGCCCCAGCATTTT. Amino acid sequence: CASSEGGNQPQHF.

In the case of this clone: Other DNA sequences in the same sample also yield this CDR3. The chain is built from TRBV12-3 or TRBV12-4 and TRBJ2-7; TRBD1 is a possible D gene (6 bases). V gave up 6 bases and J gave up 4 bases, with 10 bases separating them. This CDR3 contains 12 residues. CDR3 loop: CASSPDRYEQYF. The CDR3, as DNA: TGTGCCAGCAGCCCAGACAGGTACGAGCAGTACTTC.

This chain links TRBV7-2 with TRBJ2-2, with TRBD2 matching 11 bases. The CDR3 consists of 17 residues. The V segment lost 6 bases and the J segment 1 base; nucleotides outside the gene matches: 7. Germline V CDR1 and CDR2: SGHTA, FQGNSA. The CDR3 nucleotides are TGTGCCAGCAGTCGGGGACTAGCGGAGATGAACACCGGGGAGCTGTTTTTT. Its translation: CASSRGLAEMNTGELFF.

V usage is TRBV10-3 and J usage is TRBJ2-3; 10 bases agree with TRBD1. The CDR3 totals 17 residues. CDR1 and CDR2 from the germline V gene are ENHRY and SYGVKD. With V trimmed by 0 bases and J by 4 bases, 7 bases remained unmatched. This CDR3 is CAISESKGQGWSDTQYF. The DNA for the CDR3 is TGTGCCATCAGTGAGTCGAAGGGACAGGGGTGGTCAGATACGCAGTATTTT.

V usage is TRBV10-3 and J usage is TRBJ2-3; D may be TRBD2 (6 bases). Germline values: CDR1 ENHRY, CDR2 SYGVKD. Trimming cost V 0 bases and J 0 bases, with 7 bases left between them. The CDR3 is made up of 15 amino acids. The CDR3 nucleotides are TGTGCCATCAGTGAGTCGGCGGGGAGCACAGATACGCAGTATTTT. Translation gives CAISESAGSTDTQYF.

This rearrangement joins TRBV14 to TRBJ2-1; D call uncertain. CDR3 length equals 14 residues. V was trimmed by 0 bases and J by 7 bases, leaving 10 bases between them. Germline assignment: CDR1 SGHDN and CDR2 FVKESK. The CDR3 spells CASSQEAVLNEQFF. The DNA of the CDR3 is TGTGCCAGCAGCCAAGAGGCAGTCTTGAATGAGCAGTTCTTC.

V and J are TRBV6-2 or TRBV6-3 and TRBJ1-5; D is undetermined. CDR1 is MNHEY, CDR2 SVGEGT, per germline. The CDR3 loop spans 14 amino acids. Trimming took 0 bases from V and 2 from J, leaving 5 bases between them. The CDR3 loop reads CASSYSSRNQPQHF. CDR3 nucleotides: TGTGCCAGCAGTTACTCTTCCCGCAATCAGCCCCAGCATTTT.

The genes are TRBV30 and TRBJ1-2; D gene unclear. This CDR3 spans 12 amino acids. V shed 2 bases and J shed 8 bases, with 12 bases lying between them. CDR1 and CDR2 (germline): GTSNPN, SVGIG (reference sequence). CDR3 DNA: TGTGCCTGGAGTAATTTGCGAGGAGGCTACACCTTC. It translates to CAWSNLRGGYTF.

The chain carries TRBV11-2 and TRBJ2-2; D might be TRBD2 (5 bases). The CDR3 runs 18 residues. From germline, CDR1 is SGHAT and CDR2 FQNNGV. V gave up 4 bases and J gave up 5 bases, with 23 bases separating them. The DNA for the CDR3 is TGTGCCAGCAGCTCGCCCCAAACCGGGGTGAGGGTTACCGGGGAGCTGTTTTTT. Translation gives CASSSPQTGVRVTGELFF.

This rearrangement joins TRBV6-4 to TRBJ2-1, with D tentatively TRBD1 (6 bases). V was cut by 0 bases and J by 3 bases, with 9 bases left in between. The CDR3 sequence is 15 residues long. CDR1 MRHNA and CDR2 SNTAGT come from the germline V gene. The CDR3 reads CASSDSTGSYNEQFF. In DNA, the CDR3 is TGTGCCAGCAGTGACTCTACAGGGAGCTACAATGAGCAGTTCTTC.

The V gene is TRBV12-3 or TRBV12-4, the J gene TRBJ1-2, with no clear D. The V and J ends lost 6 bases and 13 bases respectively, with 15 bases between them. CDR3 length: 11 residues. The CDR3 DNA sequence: TGTGCCAGCAGCCCGGGAGGACGGCTCACCTTC. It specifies CASSPGGRLTF.

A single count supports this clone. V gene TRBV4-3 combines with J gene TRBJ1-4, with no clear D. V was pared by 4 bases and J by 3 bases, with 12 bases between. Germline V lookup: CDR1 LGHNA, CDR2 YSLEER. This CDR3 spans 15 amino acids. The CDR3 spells CASSPGLGANEKLFF. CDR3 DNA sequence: TGCGCCAGCAGCCCCGGACTCGGGGCTAATGAAAAACTGTTTTTT.

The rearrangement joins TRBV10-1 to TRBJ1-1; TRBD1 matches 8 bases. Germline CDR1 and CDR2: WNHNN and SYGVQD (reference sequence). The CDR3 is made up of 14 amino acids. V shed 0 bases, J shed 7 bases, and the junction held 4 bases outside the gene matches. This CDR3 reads CASSESGTGREAFF. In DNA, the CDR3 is TGCGCCAGCAGTGAGTCCGGGACAGGACGTGAAGCTTTCTTT.

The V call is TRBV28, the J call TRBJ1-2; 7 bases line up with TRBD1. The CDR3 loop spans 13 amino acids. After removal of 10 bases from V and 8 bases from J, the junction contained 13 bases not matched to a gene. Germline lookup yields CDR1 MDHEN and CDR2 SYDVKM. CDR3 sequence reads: CATCETGTSGYTF. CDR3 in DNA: TGTGCCACCTGCGAGACAGGGACGAGCGGCTACACCTTC.

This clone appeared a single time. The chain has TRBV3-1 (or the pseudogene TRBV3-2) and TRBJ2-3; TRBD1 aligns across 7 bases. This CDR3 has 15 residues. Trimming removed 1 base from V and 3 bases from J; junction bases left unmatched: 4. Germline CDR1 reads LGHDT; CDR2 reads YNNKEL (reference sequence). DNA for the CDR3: TGTGCCAGCAGCCAAGCTGAACAGGGGACAGATACGCAGTATTTT. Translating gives CASSQAEQGTDTQYF.

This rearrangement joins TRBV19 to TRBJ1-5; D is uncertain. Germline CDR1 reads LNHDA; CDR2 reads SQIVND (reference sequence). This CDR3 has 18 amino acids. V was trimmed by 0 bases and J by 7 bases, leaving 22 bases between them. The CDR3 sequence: CASSIDLWGERLVQPQHF. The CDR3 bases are TGTGCCAGTAGTATAGATCTATGGGGTGAACGGCTTGTGCAGCCCCAGCATTTT.

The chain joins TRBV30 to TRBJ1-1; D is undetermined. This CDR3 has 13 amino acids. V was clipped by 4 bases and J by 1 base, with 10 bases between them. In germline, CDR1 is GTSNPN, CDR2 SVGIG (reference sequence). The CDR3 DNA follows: TGTGCCTGGACCGTGACGCGGAACACTGAAGCTTTCTTT. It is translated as CAWTVTRNTEAFF.

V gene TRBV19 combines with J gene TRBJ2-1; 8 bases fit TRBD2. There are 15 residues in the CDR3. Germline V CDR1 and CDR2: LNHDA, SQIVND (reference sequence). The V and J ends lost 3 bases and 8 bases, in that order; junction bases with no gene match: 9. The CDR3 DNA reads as TGTGCCAGTAGTATTGAGCGGGGGTATGTCGATGAGCAGTTCTTC. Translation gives CASSIERGYVDEQFF.

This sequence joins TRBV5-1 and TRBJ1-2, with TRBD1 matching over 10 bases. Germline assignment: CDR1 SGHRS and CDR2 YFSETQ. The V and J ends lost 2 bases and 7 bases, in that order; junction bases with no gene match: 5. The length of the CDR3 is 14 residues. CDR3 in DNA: TGCGCCAGCAGCTTTTGGACAGGGGGTTCTGGCTACACCTTC. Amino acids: CASSFWTGGSGYTF.

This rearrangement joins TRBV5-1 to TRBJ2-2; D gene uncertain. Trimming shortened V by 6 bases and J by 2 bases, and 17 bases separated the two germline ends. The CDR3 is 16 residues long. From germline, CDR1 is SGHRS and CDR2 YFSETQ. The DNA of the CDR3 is TGCGCCAGCATGCATGGCACAGCGATAAACACCGGGGAGCTGTTTTTT. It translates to CASMHGTAINTGELFF.

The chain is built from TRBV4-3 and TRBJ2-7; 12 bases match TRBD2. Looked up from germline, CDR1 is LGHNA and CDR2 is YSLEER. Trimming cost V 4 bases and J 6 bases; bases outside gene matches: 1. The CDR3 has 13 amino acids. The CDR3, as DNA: TGCGCCAGCAGCCTACTAGCGGGAGGCGAGCAGTACTTC. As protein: CASSLLAGGEQYF.

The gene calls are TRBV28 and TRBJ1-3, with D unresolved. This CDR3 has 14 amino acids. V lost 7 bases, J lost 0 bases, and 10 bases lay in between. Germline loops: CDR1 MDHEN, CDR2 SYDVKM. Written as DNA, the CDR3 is TGTGCCAGCAAAGGACGTAGCTCTGGAAACACCATATATTTT. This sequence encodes CASKGRSSGNTIYF. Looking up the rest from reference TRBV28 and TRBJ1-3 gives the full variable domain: DVKVTQSSRYLVKRTGEKVFLECVQDMDHENMFWYRQDPGLGLRLIYFSYDVKMKEKGDIPEGYSVSREKKERFSLILESASTNQTSMYLCASKGRSSGNTIYFGEGSWLTVV.

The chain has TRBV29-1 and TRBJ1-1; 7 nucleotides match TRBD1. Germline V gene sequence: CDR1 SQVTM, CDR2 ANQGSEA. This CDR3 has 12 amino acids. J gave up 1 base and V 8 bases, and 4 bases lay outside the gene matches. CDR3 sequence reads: CSSRTGNTEAFF. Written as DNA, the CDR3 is TGCAGCTCGCGGACAGGGAACACTGAAGCTTTCTTT. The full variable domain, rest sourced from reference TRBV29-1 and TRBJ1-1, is SAVISQKPSRDICQRGTSLTIQCQVDSQVTMMFWYRQQPGQSLTLIATANQGSEATYESGFVIDKFPISRPNLTFSTLTVSNMSPEDSSIYLCSSRTGNTEAFFGQGTRLTVV.

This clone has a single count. CDR3 DNA sequence: TGTGCCAGCAGCCAAGGGACAGGGGGCTTCAATCAGCCCCAGCATTTT. Its protein product is CASSQGTGGFNQPQHF. This sequence joins TRBV14 and TRBJ1-5, with TRBD1 identical over 11 bases. The germline CDR1 and CDR2 sequences are SGHDN and FVKESK. V shed 1 base and J 3 bases; nucleotides not matched to a gene: 2. The CDR3 totals 16 residues. Filled out from reference TRBV14 and TRBJ1-5, the complete variable domain reads EAGVTQFPSHSVIEKGQTVTLRCDPISGHDNLYWYRRVMGKEIKFLLHFVKESKQDESGMPNNRFLAERTGGTYSTLKVQPAELEDSGVYFCASSQGTGGFNQPQHFGDGTRLSIL.

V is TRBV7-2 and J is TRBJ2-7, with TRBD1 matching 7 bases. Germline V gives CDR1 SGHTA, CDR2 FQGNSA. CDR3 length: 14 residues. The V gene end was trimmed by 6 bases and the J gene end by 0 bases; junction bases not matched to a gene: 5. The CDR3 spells CASSRTGLSYEQYF. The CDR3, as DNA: TGTGCCAGCAGTCGGACAGGCCTCTCCTACGAGCAGTACTTC.